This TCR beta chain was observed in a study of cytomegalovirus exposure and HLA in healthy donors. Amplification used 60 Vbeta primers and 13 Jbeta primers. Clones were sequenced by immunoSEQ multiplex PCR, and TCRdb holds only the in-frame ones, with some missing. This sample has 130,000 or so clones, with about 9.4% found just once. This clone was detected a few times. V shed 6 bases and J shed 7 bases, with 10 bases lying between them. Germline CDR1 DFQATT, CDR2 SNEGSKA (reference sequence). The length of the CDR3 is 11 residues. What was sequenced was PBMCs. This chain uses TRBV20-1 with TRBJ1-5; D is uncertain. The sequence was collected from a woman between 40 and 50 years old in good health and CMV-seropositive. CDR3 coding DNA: TGCAGTGCCAGCTTGGGCCAGCCCCAGCATTTT. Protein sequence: CSASLGQPQHF.